A selection of T cell receptor beta chains follows, all from one sample in a study of blood T cell repertoires in COVID-19. Profiling relied on immunoSEQ multiplex PCR, and the TCRdb table lists in-frame clones only, not all of them. This table holds 45,000 to 65,000 clones, roughly nine tenths found once. Sequencing was performed on peripheral blood. Receptors were obtained from a man in his fifties or sixties with active COVID-19. CDR3s include the opening cysteine and the closing phenylalanine or tryptophan. The order of the fields is CDR3 protein, CDR3 DNA, J gene, V gene, D gene, clone size. The D gene is left open where the match is weak. Only part of the rows carry a size: once, few, many, or a class if the clone is expanded.

CASSPGADTQYF	TGTGCCAGCAGCCCAGGGGCAGATACGCAGTATTTT	TRBJ2-3	TRBV11-3	-	-
CASMSSGYEQYF	TGTGCCAGCATGTCTAGCGGCTACGAGCAGTACTTC	TRBJ2-7	TRBV28	TRBD2	-
CASSDPGTGNYGYTF	TGTGCCAGCAGTGATCCCGGGACAGGAAACTATGGCTACACCTTC	TRBJ1-2	TRBV6-4	TRBD1	-
CASSLFGGPEAFF	TGTGCCAGCAGCTTATTTGGAGGACCTGAAGCTTTCTTT	TRBJ1-1	TRBV28	-	-
CASRAGGSGNTIYF	TGTGCCAGCAGAGCAGGGGGTTCTGGAAACACCATATATTTT	TRBJ1-3	TRBV25-1	TRBD1	-
CASSQSPGGNEQFF	TGTGCCAGCAGCCAAAGCCCTGGGGGGAATGAGCAGTTCTTC	TRBJ2-1	TRBV7-2	-	-
CASTTGTRTGELFF	TGTGCCAGTACTACCGGGACTAGAACCGGGGAGCTGTTTTTT	TRBJ2-2	TRBV19	TRBD2	-
CASSLGTVSYEQYF	TGCGCCAGCAGCTTGGGGACAGTTTCCTACGAGCAGTACTTC	TRBJ2-7	TRBV5-1	-	-
CASSRGLAGGEQYF	TGTGCCAGCTCACGAGGACTAGCGGGAGGCGAGCAGTACTTC	TRBJ2-7	TRBV18	TRBD2	few
CASSPSRGTGELFF	TGTGCCAGCAGCCCCTCCCGGGGCACCGGGGAGCTGTTTTTT	TRBJ2-2	TRBV7-2	-	-
CASSYSGHTNEKLFF	TGTGCCAGCAGTTACTCGGGGCATACTAATGAAAAACTGTTTTTT	TRBJ1-4	TRBV6-6	-	-
CASSRHWAGAYF	TGTGCCAGCAGTCGACACTGGGCAGGGGCGTACTTC	TRBJ2-7	TRBV28	-	-
CASSVGGTGASTQYF	TGTGCCAGCAGCGTAGGAGGGACAGGGGCTAGTACGCAGTATTTT	TRBJ2-3	TRBV9	TRBD1	-
CAISDRGQGRTDTQYF	TGTGCCATCAGTGACAGGGGGCAGGGACGCACAGATACGCAGTATTTT	TRBJ2-3	TRBV10-3	TRBD1	-
CASSVTAGNTIYF	TGTGCCAGCAGCGTGACAGCTGGAAACACCATATATTTT	TRBJ1-3	TRBV5-6	-	-
CASSEAGGAGELFF	TGTGCCAGCAGTGAAGCAGGAGGGGCCGGGGAGCTGTTTTTT	TRBJ2-2	TRBV2	-	-
CASSAGLHRFF	TGTGCCAGCAGCGCCGGACTCCACCGGTTCTTC	TRBJ2-1	TRBV7-2	-	-
CASSPRTGFTGELFF	TGTGCCAGCAGCCCGCGGACAGGGTTCACCGGGGAGCTGTTTTTT	TRBJ2-2	TRBV3-1/TRBV3-2	TRBD1	once
CASSQEVRRGQGNTGELFF	TGCGCCAGCAGCCAAGAAGTAAGGCGGGGACAGGGTAACACCGGGGAGCTGTTTTTT	TRBJ2-2	TRBV4-3	TRBD1	once
CASSPHEAEAFF	TGTGCCAGCAGCCCTCATGAAGCAGAAGCTTTCTTT	TRBJ1-1	TRBV3-1/TRBV3-2	-	-
CASSLDGVTGRGTEAFF	TGCGCCAGCAGCCTCGACGGAGTTACGGGCAGGGGCACTGAAGCTTTCTTT	TRBJ1-1	TRBV5-1	-	-
CASRAQGAGSGANVLTF	TGTGCCAGCAGAGCACAGGGGGCAGGTTCTGGGGCCAACGTCCTGACTTTC	TRBJ2-6	TRBV2	TRBD1	once